The 16 T cell receptor beta chains below come from one sample, sequenced in a study of siplizumab effects on memory and regulatory T cells. Produced via immunoSEQ multiplex PCR; TCRdb's table is partial and in-frame only. The data hold tens of thousands of clones, with more than 95% observed a single time. Sequencing was carried out using naive CD4+ T cells sorted from blood. These receptors originate from a human donor in good health.

The V gene is TRBV7-2, the J gene TRBJ2-1; D remains unclear. V shed 4 bases and J shed 7 bases, with 8 bases lying between them. The CDR3 is 12 amino acids. Germline-derived CDR1 and CDR2 are SGHTA and FQGNSA. CDR3 in DNA: TGTGCCAGCAGCTCCGCGTCTAATGAGCAGTTCTTC. It translates to CASSSASNEQFF.

This chain joins TRBV6-1 and TRBJ1-5; 9 bases are a match to TRBD1. Germline CDR1 reads MNHNS; CDR2 reads SASEGT. Trimming took 8 bases from V and 7 from J; bases not matched to a gene: 6. The CDR3 covers 13 residues. CDR3 region: CASSTGGEQPQHF. The CDR3 DNA sequence: TGTGCCAGCTCGACAGGGGGGGAGCAGCCCCAGCATTTT.

This clone appeared a single time. The J gene is TRBJ1-5, the V gene TRBV28; 11 positions match TRBD1. The V and J ends lost 6 bases and 1 base, in that order; junction bases with no gene match: 5. The germline CDR1 and CDR2 sequences are MDHEN and SYDVKM. This CDR3 has 16 residues. CDR3 sequence reads: CASSRDRGSSNQPQHF. The CDR3 bases are TGTGCCAGCAGCCGGGACAGGGGGTCGAGCAATCAGCCCCAGCATTTT.

The rearrangement joins TRBV28 to TRBJ2-2; 10 bases fit TRBD2. Germline values: CDR1 MDHEN, CDR2 SYDVKM. CDR3 length equals 15 residues. Trimming removed 4 bases from V and 5 bases from J; junction bases left unmatched: 4. CDR3 sequence: CASSSSGGATGELFF. Here the CDR3 DNA reads TGTGCCAGCAGTTCCAGCGGGGGGGCAACCGGGGAGCTGTTTTTT.

The chain couples TRBV6-1 to TRBJ1-2, with TRBD1 as a possible D gene (5 bases). Germline CDR1 and CDR2: MNHNS and SASEGT. Deletions cut 2 bases from V and 5 bases from J, with 9 bases between. The CDR3 has 13 residues. CDR3 residues: CASSERAGYGYTF. Here the CDR3 DNA reads TGTGCCAGCAGTGAAAGGGCAGGGTATGGCTACACCTTC.

Concerning this clone: This sample also contains other DNA sequences that code for the same CDR3. The rearrangement uses TRBV20-1 and TRBJ1-1, with D unresolved. The germline V and J ends were trimmed by 3 bases and 3 bases, with 5 bases remaining between them. The CDR3 length is 11 residues. CDR1 and CDR2 from the germline V gene are DFQATT and SNEGSKA (reference sequence). The CDR3 spells CSASPYTEAFF. In DNA, the CDR3 is TGCAGTGCTAGTCCGTACACTGAAGCTTTCTTT.

This chain joins TRBV7-2 and TRBJ2-1; TRBD1 agrees at 9 bases. The CDR3 spans 16 residues. Per the germline V gene, CDR1 is SGHTA and CDR2 is FQGNSA. The V gene end was trimmed by 5 bases and the J gene end by 6 bases; junction bases not matched to a gene: 11. The CDR3 coding sequence is TGTGCCAGCAGCCGAAGTCGGGGACAGGGTTTCAATGAGCAGTTCTTC. Translated, it gives CASSRSRGQGFNEQFF.

The V gene is TRBV7-6, the J gene TRBJ2-5; possible D gene TRBD1, 5 bases. The CDR3 loop spans 15 amino acids. Germline V lookup: CDR1 SGHVS, CDR2 FNYEAQ. Trimming removed 5 bases at V and 4 bases at J, with 17 bases between. The CDR3 DNA sequence: TGTGCCAGCAGCCCCCAGGGTTGGGTCCCAGAGACCCAGTACTTC. This gives the protein CASSPQGWVPETQYF. The entire variable domain, with the rest obtained from reference TRBV7-6 and TRBJ2-5, is as follows: GAGVSQSPRYKVTKRGQDVALRCDPISGHVSLYWYRQALGQGPEFLTYFNYEAQQDKSGLPNDRFSAERPEGSISTLTIQRTEQRDSAMYRCASSPQGWVPETQYFGPGTRLLVL.

The chain combines TRBV5-1 with TRBJ2-7; 10 bases line up with TRBD1. The V segment lost 0 bases and the J segment 1 base; nucleotides outside the gene matches: 10. This CDR3 region has 18 residues. CDR1 is SGHRS and CDR2 is YFSETQ in the germline V gene. The DNA of the CDR3 is TGCGCCAGCAGCTTGGGACCCACTGACAGGGGGCTGTCCTACGAGCAGTACTTC. Its translation is CASSLGPTDRGLSYEQYF.

CDR3 residues: CASSQVGYGYTF. The CDR3 DNA reads TGTGCCAGCAGCCAAGTCGGCTATGGCTACACCTTC. The rearrangement links TRBV11-1 to TRBJ1-2; D gene unclear. The V end was cut by 5 bases, the J end by 4 bases, with 8 bases between. Germline lookup yields CDR1 SGHAT and CDR2 FQDESV (reference sequence). The CDR3 extends over 12 amino acids.

Note on this clone: The sample carries other DNA sequences with the same CDR3. V gene TRBV6-5 combines with J gene TRBJ1-4; tentatively, D is TRBD1 (5 bases). The V and J ends lost 2 bases and 4 bases respectively, with 5 bases between them. Germline V gives CDR1 MNHEY, CDR2 SVGAGI. CDR3 length: 13 residues. As DNA, the CDR3 is TGTGCCAGCAGTTACCAGGGTAATGAAAAACTGTTTTTT. This gives the protein CASSYQGNEKLFF.

The V gene is TRBV18, the J gene TRBJ2-7; no definite D call. The germline gives CDR1 KGHSH, CDR2 LQKENI. The germline V and J ends were trimmed by 3 bases and 2 bases, with 14 bases remaining between them. The CDR3 loop spans 15 amino acids. CDR3 in amino acids: CASSPTAPWAYEQYF. The CDR3 coding sequence is TGTGCCAGCTCACCCACAGCCCCCTGGGCCTACGAGCAGTACTTC.

J is TRBJ1-4 and V is TRBV7-9; D is undetermined. Germline assignment: CDR1 SEHNR and CDR2 FQNEAQ (reference sequence). The CDR3 length is 14 residues. V dropped 6 bases and J dropped 4 bases, with 12 bases sitting between them. This chain's CDR3 is CASSSQNLNEKLFF. CDR3 in DNA: TGTGCCAGCAGTTCACAGAACCTTAATGAAAAACTGTTTTTT.

The chain is built from TRBV5-1 and TRBJ2-2; D is undetermined. Trimming stripped 0 bases from V and 7 bases from J, with 13 bases between. The CDR3 runs to 15 residues. Germline CDR1 SGHRS, CDR2 YFSETQ. This CDR3 reads CASSLGSTSGGELFF. The DNA for the CDR3 is TGCGCCAGCAGCTTGGGGAGCACCTCAGGCGGGGAGCTGTTTTTT.

The chain carries TRBV19 and TRBJ1-1; 7 positions agree with TRBD1. The CDR3 runs 13 residues. Germline CDR1 LNHDA, CDR2 SQIVND (reference sequence). V shed 10 bases and J 6 bases; nucleotides not matched to a gene: 11. CDR3 loop: CATTDRVGPEAFF. CDR3 coding DNA: TGTGCCACCACCGACAGGGTTGGGCCTGAAGCTTTCTTT.

Comments on this clone: One end of the junction is discordant with germline, which a read error may explain. The V and J genes are TRBV5-6 and TRBJ1-5, with no clear D. The CDR3 has 12 residues. The germline V gene has CDR1 SGHDT and CDR2 YYEEEE. The CDR3 reads CASRLGNQPQHF. The DNA for the CDR3 is TGTGCTAGCAGGTTGGGCAATCAGCCCCAGCATTTT.